This passage covers 4 T cell receptor beta chains from one sample sequenced in a study of blood T cell repertoires in COVID-19. Only in-frame clones appear in the TCRdb table, and some are missing; sequencing was by immunoSEQ multiplex PCR. The table includes about 190,000 clones, 70% to 80% detected once. The sequenced sample was peripheral blood. Every receptor here comes from a woman between 50 and 59 years old with acute or convalescent COVID-19.

The V and J genes are TRBV7-2 and TRBJ2-1; 9 bases are shared with TRBD2. V lost 5 bases to trimming and J lost 5 bases; unmatched junction nucleotides: 10. The CDR3 is made up of 16 amino acids. Germline loops: CDR1 SGHTA, CDR2 FQGNSA. The CDR3 region has the DNA TGTGCCAGCAGCCCAAGAGCGGGAGGTGGCAACAATGAGCAGTTCTTC. As protein: CASSPRAGGGNNEQFF.

In DNA form, the CDR3 reads TGTGCCAGCAGCGTTCCGGGAGGAAATTCACCCCTCCACTTT. It specifies CASSVPGGNSPLHF. The chain joins TRBV9 to TRBJ1-6, with D unclear. V gave up 2 bases and J gave up 7 bases, with 10 bases separating them. CDR3 length equals 14 residues. Germline V gives CDR1 SGDLS, CDR2 YYNGEE.

In this sample, this clone turned up once. This rearrangement joins TRBV7-6 to TRBJ2-1; D possibly corresponds to TRBD2 (6 bases). Germline V gene data show CDR1 as SGHVS and CDR2 as FNYEAQ. This CDR3 spans 15 amino acids. V was clipped by 1 base and J by 6 bases, with 13 bases between them. CDR3 sequence reads: CASSLGSGPLNEQFF. The CDR3 DNA reads as TGTGCCAGCAGCTTAGGAAGCGGGCCCCTCAATGAGCAGTTCTTC.

This clone was found a few times. This chain links TRBV5-1 with TRBJ2-7, with 10 bases that match TRBD1. The V and J ends lost 4 bases and 3 bases, in that order; junction bases with no gene match: 4. The CDR3 extends over 14 amino acids. Germline CDR1 and CDR2: SGHRS and YFSETQ. The CDR3 region has the DNA TGCGCCAGCAGCCGGACAGGGGGTGGCTACGAGCAGTACTTC. This translates into CASSRTGGGYEQYF.